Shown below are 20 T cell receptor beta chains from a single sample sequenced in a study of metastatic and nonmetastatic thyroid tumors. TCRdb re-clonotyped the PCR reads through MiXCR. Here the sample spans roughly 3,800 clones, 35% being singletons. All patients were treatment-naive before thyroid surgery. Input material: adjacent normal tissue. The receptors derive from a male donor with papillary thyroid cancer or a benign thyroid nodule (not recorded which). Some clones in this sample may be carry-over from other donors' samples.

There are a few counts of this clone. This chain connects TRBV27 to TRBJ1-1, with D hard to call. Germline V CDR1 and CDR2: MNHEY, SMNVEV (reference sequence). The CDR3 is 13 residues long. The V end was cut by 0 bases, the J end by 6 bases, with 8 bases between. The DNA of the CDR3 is TGTGCCAGCAGTTTATCCACAATCGCTGAAGCTTTCTTT. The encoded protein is CASSLSTIAEAFF.

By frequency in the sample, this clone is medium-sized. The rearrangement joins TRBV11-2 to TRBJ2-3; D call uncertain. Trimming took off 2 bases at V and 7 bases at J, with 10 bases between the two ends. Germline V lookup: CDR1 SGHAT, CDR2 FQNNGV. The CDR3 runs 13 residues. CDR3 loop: CASSLLTLNTQYF. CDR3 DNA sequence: TGTGCCAGCAGCTTACTAACCCTCAATACGCAGTATTTT.

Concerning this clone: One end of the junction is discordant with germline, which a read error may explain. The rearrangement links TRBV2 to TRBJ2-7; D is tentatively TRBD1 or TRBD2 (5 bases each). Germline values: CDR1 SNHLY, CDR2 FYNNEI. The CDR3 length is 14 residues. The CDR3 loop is CASSEGTVAPEQYF. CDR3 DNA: TGTGCCAGCAGCGAAGGGACGGTAGCTCCCGAGCAGTACTTC.

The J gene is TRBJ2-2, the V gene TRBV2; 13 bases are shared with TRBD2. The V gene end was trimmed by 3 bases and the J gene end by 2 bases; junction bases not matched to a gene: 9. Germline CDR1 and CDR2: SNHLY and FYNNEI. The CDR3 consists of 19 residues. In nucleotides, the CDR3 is TGTGCCAGCAGTGATATAAAAGGACTAGCGGGGGCCAACACCGGGGAGCTGTTTTTT. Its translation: CASSDIKGLAGANTGELFF. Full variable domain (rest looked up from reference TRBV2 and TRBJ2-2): EPEVTQTPSHQVTQMGQEVILRCVPISNHLYFYWYRQILGQKVEFLVSFYNNEISEKSEIFDDQFSVERPDGSNFTLKIRSTKLEDSAMYFCASSDIKGLAGANTGELFFGEGSRLTVL.

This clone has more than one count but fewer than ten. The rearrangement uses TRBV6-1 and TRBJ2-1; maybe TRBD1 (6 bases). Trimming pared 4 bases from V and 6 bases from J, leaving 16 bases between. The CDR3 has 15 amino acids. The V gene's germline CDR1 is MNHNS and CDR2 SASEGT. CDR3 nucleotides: TGTGCCAGCAGTGCCAGGGGCCCCTTCGGCAATGAGCAGTTCTTC. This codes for CASSARGPFGNEQFF.

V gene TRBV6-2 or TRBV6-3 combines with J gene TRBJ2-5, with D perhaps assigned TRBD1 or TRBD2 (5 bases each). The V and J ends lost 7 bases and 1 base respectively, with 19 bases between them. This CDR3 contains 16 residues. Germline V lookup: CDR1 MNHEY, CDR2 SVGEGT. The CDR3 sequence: CASTTTGTARQETQYF. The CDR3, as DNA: TGTGCCAGCACTACCACCGGGACCGCACGCCAAGAGACCCAGTACTTC.

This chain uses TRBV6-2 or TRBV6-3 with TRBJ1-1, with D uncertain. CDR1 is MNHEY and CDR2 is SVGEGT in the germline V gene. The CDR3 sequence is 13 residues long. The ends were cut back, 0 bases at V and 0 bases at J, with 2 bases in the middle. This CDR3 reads CASSYSVNTEAFF. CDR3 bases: TGTGCCAGCAGTTACTCGGTGAACACTGAAGCTTTCTTT.

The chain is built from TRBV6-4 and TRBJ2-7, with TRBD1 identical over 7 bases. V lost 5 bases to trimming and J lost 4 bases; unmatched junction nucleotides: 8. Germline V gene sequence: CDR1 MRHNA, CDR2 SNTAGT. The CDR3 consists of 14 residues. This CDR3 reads CASSSRQGIYEQYV. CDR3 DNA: TGTGCCAGCAGTAGTAGACAGGGTATATACGAGCAGTACGTC.

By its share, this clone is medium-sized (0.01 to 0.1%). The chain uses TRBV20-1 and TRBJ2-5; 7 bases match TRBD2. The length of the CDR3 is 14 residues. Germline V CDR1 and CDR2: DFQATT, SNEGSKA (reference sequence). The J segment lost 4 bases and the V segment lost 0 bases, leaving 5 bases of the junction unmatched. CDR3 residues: CSARDLTGGETQYF. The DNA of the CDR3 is TGCAGTGCTAGAGATCTCACGGGAGGAGAGACCCAGTACTTC.

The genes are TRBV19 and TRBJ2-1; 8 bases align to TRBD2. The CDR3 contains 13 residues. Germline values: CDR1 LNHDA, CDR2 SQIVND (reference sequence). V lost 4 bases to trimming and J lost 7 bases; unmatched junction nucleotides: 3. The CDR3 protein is CASSKAGGNEQFF. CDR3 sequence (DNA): TGTGCCAGTAGTAAGGCGGGAGGTAATGAGCAGTTCTTC. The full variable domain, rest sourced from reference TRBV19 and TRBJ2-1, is DGGITQSPKYLFRKEGQNVTLSCEQNLNHDAMYWYRQDPGQGLRLIYYSQIVNDFQKGDIAEGYSVSREKKESFPLTVTSAQKNPTAFYLCASSKAGGNEQFFGPGTRLTVL.

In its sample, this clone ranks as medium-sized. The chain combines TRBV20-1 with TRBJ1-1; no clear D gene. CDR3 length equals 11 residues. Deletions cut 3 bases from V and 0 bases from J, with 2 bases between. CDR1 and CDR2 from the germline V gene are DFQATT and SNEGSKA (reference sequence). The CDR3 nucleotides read TGCAGTGCTAGTATGAACACTGAAGCTTTCTTT. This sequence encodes CSASMNTEAFF.

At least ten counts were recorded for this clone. The CDR3 DNA follows: TGTGCCAGCAGGCAGGGTTTTAACTATGGCTACACCTTC. Protein: CASRQGFNYGYTF. The gene calls are TRBV6-1 and TRBJ1-2; tentatively, D is TRBD1 (5 bases). Per the germline V gene, CDR1 is MNHNS and CDR2 is SASEGT. Trimming took off 6 bases at V and 1 base at J, with 9 bases between the two ends. The length of the CDR3 is 13 residues.

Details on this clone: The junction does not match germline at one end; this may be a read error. The CDR3 sequence: CTSSLIEGQLEHF. CDR3 in DNA: TGTACCAGCAGTTTAATCGAGGGACAGCTCGAGCATTTT. V usage is TRBV12-3 or TRBV12-4 and J usage is TRBJ1-5; 7 nucleotides agree with TRBD1. CDR3 length equals 13 residues.

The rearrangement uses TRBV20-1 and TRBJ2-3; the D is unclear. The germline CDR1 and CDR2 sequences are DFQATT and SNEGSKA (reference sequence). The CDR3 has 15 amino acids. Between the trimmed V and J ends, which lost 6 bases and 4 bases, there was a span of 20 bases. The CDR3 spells CSANPPLGKADTQYF. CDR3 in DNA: TGCAGTGCGAATCCACCGTTGGGGAAGGCAGATACGCAGTATTTT.

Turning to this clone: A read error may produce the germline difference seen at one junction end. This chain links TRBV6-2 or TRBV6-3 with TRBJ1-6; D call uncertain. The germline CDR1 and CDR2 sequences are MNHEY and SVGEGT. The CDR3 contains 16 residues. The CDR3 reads CASSYTHFTLGSRLHF. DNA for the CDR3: TGTGCCAGCAGTTACACGCACTTCACTCTGGGGTCACGCCTCCACTTT.

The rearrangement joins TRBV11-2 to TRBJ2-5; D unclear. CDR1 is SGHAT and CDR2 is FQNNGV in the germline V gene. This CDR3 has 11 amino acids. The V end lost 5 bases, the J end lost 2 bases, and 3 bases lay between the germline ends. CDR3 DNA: TGTGCCAGCAGCCCACAAGAGACCCAGTACTTC. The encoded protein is CASSPQETQYF.

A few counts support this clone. CDR3 DNA sequence: TGTGCCTGGAGTATCAGCGGACAGAGGAATTCACCCCTCCACTTT. Translation: CAWSISGQRNSPLHF. The chain uses TRBV30 and TRBJ1-6, with D maybe TRBD1 (6 bases). Deletions cut 2 bases from V and 7 bases from J, with 15 bases between. Per the germline V gene, CDR1 is GTSNPN and CDR2 is SVGIG (reference sequence). The CDR3 has 15 residues.

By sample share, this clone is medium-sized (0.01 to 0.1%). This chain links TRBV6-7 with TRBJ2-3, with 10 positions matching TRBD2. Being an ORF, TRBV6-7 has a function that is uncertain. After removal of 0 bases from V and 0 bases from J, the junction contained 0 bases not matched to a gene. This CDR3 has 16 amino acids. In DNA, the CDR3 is TGTGCCAGCAGTTACTCGACTAGCGGGAGCACAGATACGCAGTATTTT. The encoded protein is CASSYSTSGSTDTQYF.

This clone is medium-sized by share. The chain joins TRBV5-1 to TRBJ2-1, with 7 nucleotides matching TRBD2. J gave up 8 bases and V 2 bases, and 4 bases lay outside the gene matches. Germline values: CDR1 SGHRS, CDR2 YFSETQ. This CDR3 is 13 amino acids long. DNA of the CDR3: TGCGCCAGCAGCTTTGCGGGAGTGGATGAGCAGTTCTTC. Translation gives CASSFAGVDEQFF.

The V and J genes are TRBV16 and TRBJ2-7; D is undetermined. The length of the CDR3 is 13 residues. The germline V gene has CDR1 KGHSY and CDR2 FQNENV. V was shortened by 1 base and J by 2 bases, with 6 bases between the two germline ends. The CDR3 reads CASSQWITYEQYF. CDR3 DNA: TGTGCCAGCAGCCAATGGATCACCTACGAGCAGTACTTC.